A single sample gave rise to the 2 T cell receptor beta chains below, sequenced in a study of PD-L1 blockade in urothelial cancer. Assay: immunoSEQ multiplex PCR; the TCRdb copy retains only in-frame clones and omits some. This table has over 75,000 clones, approximately 81% appearing once. Time point here: pretreatment peripheral blood. Sequencing was performed on PBMCs, taken around atezolizumab (anti-PD-L1) treatment. The receptors stem from a man between 60 and 75 years old with urothelial cancer.

V gene TRBV4-2 combines with J gene TRBJ2-7; 14 bases align to TRBD2. Germline CDR1 and CDR2: LGHNA and YNFKEQ. CDR3 length: 16 residues. V shed 3 bases, J shed 4 bases, and the junction held 5 bases outside the gene matches. CDR3 in amino acids: CASSQMGLAGDYEQYF. CDR3 DNA sequence: TGTGCCAGCAGCCAGATGGGACTAGCGGGAGATTACGAGCAGTACTTC.

J is TRBJ1-1 and V is TRBV18; unclear D gene. The CDR3 totals 13 residues. V gave up 2 bases and J gave up 3 bases, with 7 bases separating them. From germline, CDR1 is KGHSH and CDR2 LQKENI. CDR3 sequence reads: CASSPNPDTEAFF. In DNA form, the CDR3 reads TGTGCCAGCTCACCAAACCCGGACACTGAAGCTTTCTTT.